A selection of T cell receptor beta chains follows, all from one sample in a study of cytomegalovirus exposure and HLA in healthy donors. The data were produced by immunoSEQ multiplex PCR, yet TCRdb's version contains in-frame clones alone and is incomplete. The repertoire consists of fewer than 200,000 clones, with 70% to 80% occurring once and the leading ten covering more than 2%. The sample was PBMCs. All receptors come from a man aged 55 to 69 in good health and CMV-seronegative. Each CDR3 is given with its conserved first and last residue. Each record gives: CDR3 protein, CDR3 DNA, clone size, D gene, V gene, J gene. The D gene is left open where the match is weak. Only part of the rows carry a size: once, few, many, or a class if the clone is expanded.

CSASGQETQYF	TGCAGTGCTAGCGGGCAAGAGACCCAGTACTTC	.	.	TRBV20-1	TRBJ2-5
CASSGQLSSYEQYF	TGTGCCAGTAGTGGACAGCTAAGCTCCTACGAGCAGTACTTC	.	.	TRBV19	TRBJ2-7
CASSLGLRQGYQPQHF	TGTGCCAGCAGCTTGGGATTGAGACAGGGGTATCAGCCCCAGCATTTT	.	TRBD1	TRBV5-6	TRBJ1-5
CASSETGIYEQYF	TGTGCCAGCAGTGAAACAGGGATCTACGAGCAGTACTTC	few	.	TRBV6-5	TRBJ2-7
CASSTGTLSSPLHF	TGTGCCAGCAGTACAGGGACCTTATCCTCACCCCTCCACTTT	.	.	TRBV6-5	TRBJ1-6
CASSIAGTYEQYF	TGTGCCAGCAGCATCGCCGGGACCTACGAGCAGTACTTC	.	.	TRBV7-8	TRBJ2-7
CASSFDLAADAKNIQYF	TGTGCCAGCAGCTTTGACTTGGCAGCCGATGCCAAAAACATTCAGTACTTC	few	.	TRBV5-6	TRBJ2-4
CASEDRGREQYF	TGTGCCAGCGAGGACAGGGGGCGTGAGCAGTACTTC	once	TRBD1	TRBV2	TRBJ2-7
CASSFLGPVPSSQETQYF	TGCGCCAGCAGCTTTTTGGGCCCCGTTCCATCCAGCCAAGAGACCCAGTACTTC	.	.	TRBV5-1	TRBJ2-5
CAISATSGYQETQYF	TGTGCCATCAGTGCCACTAGCGGGTACCAAGAGACCCAGTACTTC	.	TRBD2	TRBV10-3	TRBJ2-5
CASSPGPSYEQYF	TGTGCCAGCAGCCCTGGCCCGTCCTACGAGCAGTACTTC	.	.	TRBV7-7	TRBJ2-7
CATSGGRGSNYGYTF	TGTGCCACCAGCGGGGGCAGGGGGAGTAACTATGGCTACACCTTC	.	TRBD1	TRBV15	TRBJ1-2
CASSYQGETQYF	TGTGCCAGTAGCTACCAGGGGGAGACCCAGTACTTC	.	.	TRBV19	TRBJ2-5
CASSLLGGQGAGEAFF	TGTGCCAGCAGTTTATTGGGCGGACAGGGGGCAGGTGAAGCTTTCTTT	.	TRBD1	TRBV28	TRBJ1-1
CASSFQPGSGELFF	TGTGCCAGCAGTTTTCAACCAGGGTCCGGGGAGCTGTTTTTT	.	.	TRBV6-5	TRBJ2-2
CASSWTGGYQETQYF	TGTGCCAGCAGTTGGACAGGGGGGTACCAAGAGACCCAGTACTTC	.	TRBD1	TRBV2	TRBJ2-5
CASNLDRANNQPQHF	TGTGCCAGCAACCTCGACAGGGCCAACAATCAGCCCCAGCATTTT	.	TRBD1	TRBV6-1	TRBJ1-5
CASSSGPAAPLYEQYF	TGCGCCAGCAGCTCCGGTCCGGCGGCGCCCCTCTACGAGCAGTACTTC	.	.	TRBV5-1	TRBJ2-7
CASSGRTSGGKETQYF	TGTGCCAGCAGCGGGCGGACTAGCGGGGGTAAAGAGACCCAGTACTTC	few	TRBD2	TRBV5-4	TRBJ2-5
CASSPTGATEAFF	TGTGCCAGCAGTCCCACAGGGGCCACTGAAGCTTTCTTT	.	TRBD1	TRBV25-1	TRBJ1-1
CASSLVSAREAGELFF	TGTGCCAGCAGCTTAGTTTCCGCCAGGGAGGCTGGGGAGCTGTTTTTT	.	.	TRBV7-9	TRBJ2-2